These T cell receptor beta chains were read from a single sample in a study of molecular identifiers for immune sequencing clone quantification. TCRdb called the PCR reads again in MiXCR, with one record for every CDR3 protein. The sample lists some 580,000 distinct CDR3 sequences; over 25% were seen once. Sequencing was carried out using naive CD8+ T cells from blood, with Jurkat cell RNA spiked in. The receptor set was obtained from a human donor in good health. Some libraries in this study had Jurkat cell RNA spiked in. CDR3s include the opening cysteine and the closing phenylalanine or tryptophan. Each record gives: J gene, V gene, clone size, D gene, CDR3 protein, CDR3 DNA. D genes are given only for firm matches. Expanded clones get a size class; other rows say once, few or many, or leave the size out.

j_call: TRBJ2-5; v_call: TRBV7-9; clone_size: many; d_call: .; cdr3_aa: CASSLSRQETQYF; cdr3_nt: TGTGCCAGCAGCTTAAGTCGTCAGGAGACCCAGTACTTC
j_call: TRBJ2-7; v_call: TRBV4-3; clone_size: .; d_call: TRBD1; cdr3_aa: CASSQGRGTGYEQYF; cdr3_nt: TGCGCCAGCAGCCAAGGTCGGGGGACAGGCTACGAGCAGTACTTC
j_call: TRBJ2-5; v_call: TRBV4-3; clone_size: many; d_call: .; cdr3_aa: CASSQAWGETQYF; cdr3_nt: TGCGCCAGCAGCCAAGCGTGGGGGGAGACCCAGTACTTC
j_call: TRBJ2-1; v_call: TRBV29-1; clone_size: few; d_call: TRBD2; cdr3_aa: CSVALGTTDNEQFF; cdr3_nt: TGCAGCGTGGCCCTTGGGACTACCGACAATGAGCAGTTCTTC
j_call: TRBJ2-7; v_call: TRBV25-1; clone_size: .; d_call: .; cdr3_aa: CASRGRWAGSFYERYF; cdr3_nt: TGTGCCAGTAGAGGCCGGTGGGCAGGGTCTTTCTACGAGCGGTACTTC
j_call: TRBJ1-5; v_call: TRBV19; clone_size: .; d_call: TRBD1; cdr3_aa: CASSTQGSNQPQHF; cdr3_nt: TGTGCCAGTAGTACACAGGGGAGCAATCAGCCCCAGCATTTT
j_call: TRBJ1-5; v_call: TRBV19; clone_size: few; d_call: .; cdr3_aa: CASSWGNNQPQHF; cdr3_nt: TGTGCCAGTAGTTGGGGGAACAATCAGCCCCAGCATTTT
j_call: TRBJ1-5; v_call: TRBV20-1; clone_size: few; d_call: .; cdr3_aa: CSARAGGPAGNQPQHF; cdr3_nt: TGCAGTGCTAGAGCGGGGGGGCCCGCGGGCAATCAGCCCCAGCATTTT
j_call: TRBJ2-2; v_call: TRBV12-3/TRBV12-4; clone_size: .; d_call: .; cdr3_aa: CASCYVNAGELFF; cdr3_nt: TGTGCCAGCTGTTACGTGAACGCCGGGGAGCTGTTTTTT
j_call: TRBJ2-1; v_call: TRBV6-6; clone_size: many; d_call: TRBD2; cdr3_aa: CASSHGTSGWNEQFF; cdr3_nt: TGTGCCAGCAGTCACGGGACTAGCGGGTGGAATGAGCAGTTCTTC
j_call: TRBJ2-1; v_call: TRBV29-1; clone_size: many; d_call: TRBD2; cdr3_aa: CSVIAGNEQFF; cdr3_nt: TGCAGCGTAATAGCGGGGAATGAGCAGTTCTTC
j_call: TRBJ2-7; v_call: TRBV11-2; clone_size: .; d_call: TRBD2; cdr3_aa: CASSVAGPYEQYF; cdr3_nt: TGTGCCAGCAGCGTAGCGGGACCCTACGAGCAGTACTTC
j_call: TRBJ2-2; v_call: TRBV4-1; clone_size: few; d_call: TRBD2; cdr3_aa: CASSQPLGLAGTGELFF; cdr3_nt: TGCGCCAGCAGCCAGCCGCTCGGACTAGCTGGCACCGGGGAGCTGTTTTTT
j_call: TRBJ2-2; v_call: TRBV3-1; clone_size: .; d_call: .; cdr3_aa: CASSQEGWRLEANTGELFF; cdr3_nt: TGTGCCAGCAGCCAAGAAGGGTGGAGACTAGAGGCGAACACCGGGGAGCTGTTTTTT
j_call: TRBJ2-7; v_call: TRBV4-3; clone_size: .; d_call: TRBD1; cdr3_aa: CASSQGTGVSYEQYF; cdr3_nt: TGCGCCAGCAGCCAGGGGACAGGGGTTTCCTACGAGCAGTACTTC
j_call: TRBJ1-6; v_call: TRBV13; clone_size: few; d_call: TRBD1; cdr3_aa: CASSPDRGHSPLHF; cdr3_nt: TGTGCCAGCAGCCCTGACAGGGGGCATTCACCCCTCCACTTT
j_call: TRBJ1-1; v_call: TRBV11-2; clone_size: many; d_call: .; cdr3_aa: CASSLFPRTETMNTEAFF; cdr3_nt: TGTGCCAGCAGCTTATTTCCACGGACCGAAACCATGAACACTGAAGCTTTCTTT